This T cell receptor (beta chain) was sequenced during a study of tumor and adjacent non-tumor tissue in lung cancer. As to this clonotype: The junction does not match germline at one end; this may be a read error.

The CDR3 has 15 residues. The germline V gene encodes CDR1 SGHRS and CDR2 YFSETQ. TCRbeta libraries were built with three rounds of nested PCR, modified from ARM-PCR. TCRdb fed the multiplex PCR reads into MiXCR, producing one record per CDR3 protein. The sample contains 80,000 to 130,000 distinct CDR3 sequences, 55% to 65% of which appear only once. The template was RNA from unsorted bulk tissue. The normal lung tissue was taken more than 3 cm from the tumor edge. The source of this sequence is a man between 25 and 39 years old with non-small cell lung cancer. The V gene is TRBV5-1, the J gene TRBJ1-2, with 9 bases that match TRBD1. Sequencing was done on a sample of distant non-tumor lung tissue. CDR3 in amino acids: CASSVLWTGDSGYIF. CDR3 nucleotide sequence: TGCGCCAGCAGCGTGCTTTGGACAGGGGACTCTGGCTATATCTTC.